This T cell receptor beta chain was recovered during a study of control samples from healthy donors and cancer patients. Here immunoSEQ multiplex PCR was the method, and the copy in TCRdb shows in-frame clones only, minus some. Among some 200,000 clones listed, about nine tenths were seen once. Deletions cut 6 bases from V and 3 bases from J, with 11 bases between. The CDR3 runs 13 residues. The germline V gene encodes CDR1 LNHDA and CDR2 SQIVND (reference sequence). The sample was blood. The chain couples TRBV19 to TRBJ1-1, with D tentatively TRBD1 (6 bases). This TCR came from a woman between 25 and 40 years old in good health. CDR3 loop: CASSQYRDTEAFF. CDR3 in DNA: TGTGCCAGTAGCCAATACAGGGACACTGAAGCTTTCTTT.